This T cell receptor (beta chain) was retrieved from a study of long-term antiretroviral therapy in people with HIV. Looked up from germline, CDR1 is MNHEY and CDR2 is SVGAGI. V shed 4 bases and J shed 0 bases, with 7 bases lying between them. The CDR3 runs 14 residues. As regards this clone: Its cognate antigen is unknown.

Study-level points and caveats: CDR3 lengths in HIV samples spanned a narrower range than controls. Transplant donor controls retained higher diversity, though diversity increased after ART.

Sequencing used immunoSEQ v3.0 at survey level. This table comes from immunoSEQ multiplex PCR, and its TCRdb copy is limited to in-frame clones, with some not included. This repertoire shows 15,000 or so clones, approximately 80% found once; its top ten account for roughly 13%. This sample comprised unsorted PBMCs, obtained approximately 3.4 years after starting antiretroviral therapy. The chain recombines TRBV6-5 with TRBJ1-5, with no clear D. This TCR came from a middle-aged woman with HIV. CDR3 coding DNA: TGTGCCAGCAGTTTAGGAGATAGCAATCAGCCCCAGCATTTT. Protein product: CASSLGDSNQPQHF.